A few counts support the clone carrying this T cell receptor beta chain. This entry comes from a study of blood T cell repertoires in COVID-19. In germline, CDR1 is MNHEY, CDR2 SMNVEV (reference sequence). Trimming shortened V by 5 bases and J by 0 bases, and 17 bases separated the two germline ends. The CDR3 spans 17 residues. Original methodology: Reference gene primer amplification gave nucleated cell count estimates. Sequenced by immunoSEQ multiplex PCR; TCRdb stores in-frame clones only, minus some. V and J calls and clone size are given by that table; D and trimming were obtained from the DNA. Among approximately 290,000 clones listed, about 89% were seen once.

The material sequenced was peripheral blood. This chain connects TRBV27 to TRBJ1-3; D gene unclear. This sequence was found in a man aged 25-45 years with acute or convalescent COVID-19. Written as DNA, the CDR3 is TGTGCCAGCAGTCGCGGGCCTCTGGAGCTCTCTGGAAACACCATATATTTT. Translating it yields CASSRGPLELSGNTIYF.